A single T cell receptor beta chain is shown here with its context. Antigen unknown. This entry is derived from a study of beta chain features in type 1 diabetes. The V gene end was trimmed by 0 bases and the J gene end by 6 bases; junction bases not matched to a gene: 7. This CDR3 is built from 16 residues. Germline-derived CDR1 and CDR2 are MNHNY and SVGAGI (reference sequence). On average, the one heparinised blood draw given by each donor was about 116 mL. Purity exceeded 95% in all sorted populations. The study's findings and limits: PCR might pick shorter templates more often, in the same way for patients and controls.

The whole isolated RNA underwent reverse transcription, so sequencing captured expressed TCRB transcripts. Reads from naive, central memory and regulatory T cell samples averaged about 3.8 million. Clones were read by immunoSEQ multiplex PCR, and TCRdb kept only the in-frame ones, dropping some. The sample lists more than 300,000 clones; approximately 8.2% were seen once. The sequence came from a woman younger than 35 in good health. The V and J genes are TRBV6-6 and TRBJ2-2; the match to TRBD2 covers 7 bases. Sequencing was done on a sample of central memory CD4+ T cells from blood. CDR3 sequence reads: CASSYSTLAGAGELFF. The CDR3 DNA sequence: TGTGCCAGCAGTTACTCGACGTTGGCGGGGGCCGGGGAGCTGTTTTTT.